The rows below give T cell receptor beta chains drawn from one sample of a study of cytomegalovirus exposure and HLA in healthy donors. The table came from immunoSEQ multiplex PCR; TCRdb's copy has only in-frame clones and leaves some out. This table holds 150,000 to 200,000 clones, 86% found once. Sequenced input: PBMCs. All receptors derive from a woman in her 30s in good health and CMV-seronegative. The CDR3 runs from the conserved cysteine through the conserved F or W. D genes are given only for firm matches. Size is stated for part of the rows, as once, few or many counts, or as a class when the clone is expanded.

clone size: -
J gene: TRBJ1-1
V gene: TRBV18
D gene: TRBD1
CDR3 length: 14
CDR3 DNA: TGTGCCAGCTCACCACCCGCAGGGGGGACTGAAGCTTTCTTT
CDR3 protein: CASSPPAGGTEAFF

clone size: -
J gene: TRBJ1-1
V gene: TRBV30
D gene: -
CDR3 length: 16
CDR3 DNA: TGTGCCTGGAGTGTCGTGGGGGGGGGTTTCAGGAATGAAGCTTTCTTT
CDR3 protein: CAWSVVGGGFRNEAFF

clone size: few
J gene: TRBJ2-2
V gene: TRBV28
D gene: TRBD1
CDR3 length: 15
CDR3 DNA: TGTGCCGGGGGGACCTTGACAGGGGGCCCCGGGGAGCTGTTTTTT
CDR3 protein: CAGGTLTGGPGELFF

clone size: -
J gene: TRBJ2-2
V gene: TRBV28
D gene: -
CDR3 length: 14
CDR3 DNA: TGTGCCAGCATGTTGTCTGGGAACACCGGGGAGCTGTTTTTT
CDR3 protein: CASMLSGNTGELFF

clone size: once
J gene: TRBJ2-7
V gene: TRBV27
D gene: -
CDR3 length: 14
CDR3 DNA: TGTGCCAGCAGTTCCCTGGAGACCTCCTACGAGCAGTACTTC
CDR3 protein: CASSSLETSYEQYF

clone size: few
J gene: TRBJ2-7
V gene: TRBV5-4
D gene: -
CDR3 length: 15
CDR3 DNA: TGTGCCAGCAGCCTCTCCGCTAGCCCACATCACGAGCAGTACTTC
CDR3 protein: CASSLSASPHHEQYF

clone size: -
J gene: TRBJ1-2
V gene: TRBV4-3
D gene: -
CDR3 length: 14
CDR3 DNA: TGCGCCAGCAGCCAAGGGGGCTTAAACTATGGCTACACCTTC
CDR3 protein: CASSQGGLNYGYTF

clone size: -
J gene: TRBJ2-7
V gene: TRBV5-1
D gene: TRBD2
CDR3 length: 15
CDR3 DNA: TGCGCCAGCAGCCCCTGGGGAGGGGATCTTAACGAGCAGTACTTC
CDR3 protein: CASSPWGGDLNEQYF

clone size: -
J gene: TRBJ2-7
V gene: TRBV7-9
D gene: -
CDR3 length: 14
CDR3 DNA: TGTGCCAGCAGCTTAGATGCAGGGCGGTACGAGCAGTACTTC
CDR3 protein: CASSLDAGRYEQYF

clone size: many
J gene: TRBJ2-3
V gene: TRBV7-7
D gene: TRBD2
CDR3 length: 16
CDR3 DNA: TGTGCCAGCAGCCTGGTCCCGGGAGGGCCGGCGGATACGCAGTATTTT
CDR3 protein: CASSLVPGGPADTQYF

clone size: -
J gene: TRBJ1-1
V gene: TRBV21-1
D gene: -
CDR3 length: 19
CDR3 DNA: TGTGCCAGCAGCAAAGTATTTGCTGGGGGCCGGGAGCACGGCACTGAAGCTTTCTTT
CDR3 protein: CASSKVFAGGREHGTEAFF

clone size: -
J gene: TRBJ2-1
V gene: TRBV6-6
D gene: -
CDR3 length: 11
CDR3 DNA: TGTGCCAGCTCGGTCGGCAATGAGCAGTTCTTC
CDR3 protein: CASSVGNEQFF

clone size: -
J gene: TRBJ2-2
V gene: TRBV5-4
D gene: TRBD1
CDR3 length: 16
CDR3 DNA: TGTGCCAGCAGCCCACGACAGGGAATCAGAACCGGGGAGCTGTTTTTT
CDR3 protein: CASSPRQGIRTGELFF

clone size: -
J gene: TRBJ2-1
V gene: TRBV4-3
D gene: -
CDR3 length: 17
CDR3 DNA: TGCGCCAGCAGCCTGTGGAGAAGATTAAGCTCCTACAATGAGCAGTTCTTC
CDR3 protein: CASSLWRRLSSYNEQFF

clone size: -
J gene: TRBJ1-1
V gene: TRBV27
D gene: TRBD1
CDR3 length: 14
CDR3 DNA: TGTGCCAGCAGCGTTCTACAGGGGTACACTGAAGCTTTCTTT
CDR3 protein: CASSVLQGYTEAFF

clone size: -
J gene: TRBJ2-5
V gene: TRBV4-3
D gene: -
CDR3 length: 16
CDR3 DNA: TGCGCCAGCAGCCAAGGTTTCGGCCGGAACCAAGAGACCCAGTACTTC
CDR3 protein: CASSQGFGRNQETQYF

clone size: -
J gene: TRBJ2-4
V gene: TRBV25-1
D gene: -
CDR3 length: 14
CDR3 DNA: TGTGCCAGCAGTGTAGGGACTCCGCGGAACATTCAGTACTTC
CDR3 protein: CASSVGTPRNIQYF

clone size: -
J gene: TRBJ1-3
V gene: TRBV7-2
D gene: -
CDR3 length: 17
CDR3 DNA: TGTGCCAGCAGCTTAGGGGTTGGGAAGAGCTCTGGAAACACCATATATTTT
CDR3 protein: CASSLGVGKSSGNTIYF

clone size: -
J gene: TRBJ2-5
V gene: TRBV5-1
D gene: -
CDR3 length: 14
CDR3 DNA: TGCGCCAGCAGCGAGGGGGGATTCCAAGAGACCCAGTACTTC
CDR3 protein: CASSEGGFQETQYF

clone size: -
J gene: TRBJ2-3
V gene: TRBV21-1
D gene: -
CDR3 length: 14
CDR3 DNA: TGTGCCAGCGGGAGACAGACCTTCACAGATACGCAGTATTTT
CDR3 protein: CASGRQTFTDTQYF

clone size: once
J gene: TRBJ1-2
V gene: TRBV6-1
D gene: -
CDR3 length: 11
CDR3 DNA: TGTGCCAGCAGCGAGGGCTATGGCTACACCTTC
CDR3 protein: CASSEGYGYTF

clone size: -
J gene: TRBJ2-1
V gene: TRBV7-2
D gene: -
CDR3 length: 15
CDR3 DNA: TGTGCCAGCAGCATTAGCAGAACAACCTACAATGAGCAGTTCTTC
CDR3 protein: CASSISRTTYNEQFF

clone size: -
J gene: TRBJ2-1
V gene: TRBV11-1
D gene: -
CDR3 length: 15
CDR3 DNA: TGTGCCAGCAGCCTCGCTCCGAGCGACTACAATGAGCAGTTCTTC
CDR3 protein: CASSLAPSDYNEQFF

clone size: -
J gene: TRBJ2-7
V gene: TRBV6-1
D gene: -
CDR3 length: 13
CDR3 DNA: TGTGCCAGCAGACCGACAGGAGCCTACGAGCAGTACTTC
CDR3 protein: CASRPTGAYEQYF

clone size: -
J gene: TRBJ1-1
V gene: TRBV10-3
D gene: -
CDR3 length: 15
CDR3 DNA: TGTGCCGCGCGCCGGGACACTCCTTCGAACACTGAAGCTTTCTTT
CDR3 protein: CAARRDTPSNTEAFF

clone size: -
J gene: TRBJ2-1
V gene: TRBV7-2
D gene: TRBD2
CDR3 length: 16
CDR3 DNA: TGTGCCAGCAGCTTAGTCCCCCTAGCGGGAGCGGTTGAGCAGTTCTTC
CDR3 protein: CASSLVPLAGAVEQFF

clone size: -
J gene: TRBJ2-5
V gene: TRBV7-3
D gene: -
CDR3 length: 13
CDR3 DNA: TGTGCCAGCAGCTTAGGAGATCAGGAGACCCAGTACTTC
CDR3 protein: CASSLGDQETQYF

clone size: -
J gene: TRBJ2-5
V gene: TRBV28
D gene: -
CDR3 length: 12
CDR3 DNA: TGTGCCAGCAGAACAGGGTCGGAGACCCAGTACTTC
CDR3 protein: CASRTGSETQYF

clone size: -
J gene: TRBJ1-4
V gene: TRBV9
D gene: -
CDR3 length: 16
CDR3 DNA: TGTGCCAGCAGCGTAGGGGGCGGACAGCGAGGCGAAAAACTGTTTTTT
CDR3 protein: CASSVGGGQRGEKLFF

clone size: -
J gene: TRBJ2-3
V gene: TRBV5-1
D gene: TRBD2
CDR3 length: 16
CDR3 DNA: TGCGCCAGCAGCTACTTGACTAGCGGGAGTGTAGATACGCAGTATTTT
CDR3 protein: CASSYLTSGSVDTQYF

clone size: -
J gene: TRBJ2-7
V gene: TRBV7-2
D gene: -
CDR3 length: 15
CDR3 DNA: TGTGCCAGCAGCTGGGGCCTCCCGAGCTCCTACGAGCAGTACTTC
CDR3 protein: CASSWGLPSSYEQYF

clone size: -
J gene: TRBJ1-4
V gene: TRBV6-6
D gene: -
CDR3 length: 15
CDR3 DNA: TGTGCCAGCAGCTCGTTTGTCGCAACTAATGAAAAACTGTTTTTT
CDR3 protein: CASSSFVATNEKLFF

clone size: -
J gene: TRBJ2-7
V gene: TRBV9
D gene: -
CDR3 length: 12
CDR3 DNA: TGTGCCAGCAGCTCCAGTTCCTACGAGCAGTACTTC
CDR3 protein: CASSSSSYEQYF

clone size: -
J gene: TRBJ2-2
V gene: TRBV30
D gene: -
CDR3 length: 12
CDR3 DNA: TGTGCCTGGAAATGGGCGACCGGGGAGCTGTTTTTT
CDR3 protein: CAWKWATGELFF

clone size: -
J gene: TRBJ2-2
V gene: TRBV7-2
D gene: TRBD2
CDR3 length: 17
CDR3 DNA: TGTGCCAGCAGCCCAGGAGGGTCGGGAGGAATCACCGGGGAGCTGTTTTTT
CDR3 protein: CASSPGGSGGITGELFF

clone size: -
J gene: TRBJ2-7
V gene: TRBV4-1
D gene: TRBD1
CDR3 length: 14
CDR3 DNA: TGCGCCAGCAGCCAAGATGCAGGGGGCTACGAGCAGTACTTC
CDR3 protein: CASSQDAGGYEQYF

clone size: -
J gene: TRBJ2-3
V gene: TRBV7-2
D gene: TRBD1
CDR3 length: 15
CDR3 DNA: TGTGCCAGCAGCCCCCGGGGACAGCTCACAGATACGCAGTATTTT
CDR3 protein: CASSPRGQLTDTQYF

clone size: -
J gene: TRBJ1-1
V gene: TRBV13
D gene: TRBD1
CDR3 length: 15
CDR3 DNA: TGTGCCAGCAGCTTTGCGACAGGGCTGAACACTGAAGCTTTCTTT
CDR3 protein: CASSFATGLNTEAFF

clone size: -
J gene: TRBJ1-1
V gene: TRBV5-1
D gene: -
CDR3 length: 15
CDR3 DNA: TGCGCCAGCAGCACCTCCGGGGCACCGAACACTGAAGCTTTCTTT
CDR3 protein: CASSTSGAPNTEAFF

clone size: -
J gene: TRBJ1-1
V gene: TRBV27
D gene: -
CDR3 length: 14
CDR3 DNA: TGTGCCAGCAGTTCAAGTTCATCGGGGACTGAAGCTTTCTTT
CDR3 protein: CASSSSSSGTEAFF

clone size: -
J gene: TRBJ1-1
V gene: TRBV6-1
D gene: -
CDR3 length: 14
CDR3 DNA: TGTGCCAGCATATCCCCCGACAGGAACACTGAAGCTTTCTTT
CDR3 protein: CASISPDRNTEAFF

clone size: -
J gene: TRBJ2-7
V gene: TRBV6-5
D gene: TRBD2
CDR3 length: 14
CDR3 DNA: TGTGCCAGCAATAGCGGGGGGACCCTCTACGAGCAGTACTTC
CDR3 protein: CASNSGGTLYEQYF

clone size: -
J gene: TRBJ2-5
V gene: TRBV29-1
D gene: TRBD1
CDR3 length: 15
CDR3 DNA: TGCAGCGTTGAAACCGGGGACAGCGAGGTAGAGACCCAGTACTTC
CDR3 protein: CSVETGDSEVETQYF

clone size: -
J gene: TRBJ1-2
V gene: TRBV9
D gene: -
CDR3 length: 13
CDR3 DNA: TGTGCCAGCACCAGCCCCACCTTGTTCGGCTACACCTTC
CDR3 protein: CASTSPTLFGYTF

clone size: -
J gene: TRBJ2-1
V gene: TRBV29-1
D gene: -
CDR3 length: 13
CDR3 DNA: TGCAGCGCCGCAGAGAGCTCCTACAATGAGCAGTTCTTC
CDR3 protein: CSAAESSYNEQFF

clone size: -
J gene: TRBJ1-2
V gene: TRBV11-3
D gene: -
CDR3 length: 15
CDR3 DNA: TGTGCCAGCAGCTTAGGCGGCCCGTCAAACGGTGGCTACACCTTC
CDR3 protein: CASSLGGPSNGGYTF

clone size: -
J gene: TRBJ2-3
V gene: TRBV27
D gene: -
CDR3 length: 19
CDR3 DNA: TGTGCCAGCAGTTTATGCCTCGGGGGGGACAGGGTAAGCACAGATACGCAGTATTTT
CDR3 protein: CASSLCLGGDRVSTDTQYF

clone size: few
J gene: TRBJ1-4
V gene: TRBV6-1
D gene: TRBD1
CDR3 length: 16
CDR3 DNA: TGTGCCAGCAGTGAATTACCGGGACAGGGGGCTGAAAAACTGTTTTTT
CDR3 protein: CASSELPGQGAEKLFF

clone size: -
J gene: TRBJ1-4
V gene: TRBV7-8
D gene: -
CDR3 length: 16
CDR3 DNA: TGTGCCAGCAGCTTAGAGCCGGCTTCTTATAATGAAAAACTGTTTTTT
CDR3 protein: CASSLEPASYNEKLFF

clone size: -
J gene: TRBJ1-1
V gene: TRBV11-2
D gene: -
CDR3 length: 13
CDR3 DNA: TGTGCCAGCAGCTTATATCCGAACACTGAAGCTTTCTTT
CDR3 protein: CASSLYPNTEAFF

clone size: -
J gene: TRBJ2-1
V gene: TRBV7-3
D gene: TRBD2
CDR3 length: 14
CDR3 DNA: TGTGCCAGCAGCTATAGCGGGTCCTACAATGAGCAGTTCTTC
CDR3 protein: CASSYSGSYNEQFF

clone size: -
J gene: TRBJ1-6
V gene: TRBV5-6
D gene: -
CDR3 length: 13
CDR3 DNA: TGTGCCAGCAGCTTGGCCAGTCGCTCACCCCTCCACTTT
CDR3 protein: CASSLASRSPLHF

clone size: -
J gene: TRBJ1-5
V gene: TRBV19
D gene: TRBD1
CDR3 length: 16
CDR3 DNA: TGTGCCAGTAGTATACGGCCGGGACAGGGCAATCAGCCCCAGCATTTT
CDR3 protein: CASSIRPGQGNQPQHF

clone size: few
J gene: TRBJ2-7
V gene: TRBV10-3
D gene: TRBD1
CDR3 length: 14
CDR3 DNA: TGTGCCATCAGTGAGCCAGGGACAGCCCAAGAGCAGTACTTC
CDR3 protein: CAISEPGTAQEQYF

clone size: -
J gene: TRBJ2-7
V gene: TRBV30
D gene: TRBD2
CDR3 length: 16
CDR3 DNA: TGTGCCTGGACTAGCGGGAGGCCTCCAATCCCTACCGAGCAGTACTTC
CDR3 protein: CAWTSGRPPIPTEQYF